A selection of T cell receptor beta chains follows, all from one sample in a study of shared clonotypes between healthy human individuals. TCRdb keeps only in-frame clones here, not all; method: immunoSEQ multiplex PCR. The data hold hundreds of thousands of clones, with 70% to 80% observed a single time. Sequenced: PBMCs. These receptors all stem from a woman aged 40 to 50 in good health. Some clones in this sample may be carry-over from other donors' samples. Both conserved end residues are part of each CDR3. D genes are given only for firm matches. Only part of the rows carry a size: once, few, many, or a class if the clone is expanded.

j_call,clone_size,d_call,v_call,cdr3_nt,cdr3_aa
TRBJ2-7,.,.,TRBV4-1,TGCGCCAGCAGCCAGGTACTAGGGAAAGAGCGTTACGAGCAGTACTTC,CASSQVLGKERYEQYF
TRBJ2-7,.,TRBD2,TRBV7-9,TGTGCCAGCAGCTTAGCCGGGACTAGCGGGAGTCTCGCCTACGAGCAGTACTTC,CASSLAGTSGSLAYEQYF
TRBJ2-3,.,TRBD2,TRBV9,TGTGCCAGCAGCGTGAGCGGGAGCGGGATGGATACGCAGTATTTT,CASSVSGSGMDTQYF
TRBJ2-5,.,.,TRBV6-1,TGTGCCAGCAGTGAATTGGAGGAGACCCAGTACTTC,CASSELEETQYF
TRBJ2-1,.,TRBD2,TRBV7-3,TGTGCCAGCAGCCAAAGCAGCGGGGGCTACAATGAGCAGTTCTTC,CASSQSSGGYNEQFF
TRBJ2-7,.,TRBD2,TRBV19,TGTGCCAGTAGTATAACGGCTGCGGGACTAGCCTACGAGCAGTACTTC,CASSITAAGLAYEQYF
TRBJ1-2,.,.,TRBV4-2,TGTGCCAGCAGCCAAGATGGGACAAGTTATGGCTACACCTTC,CASSQDGTSYGYTF
TRBJ1-5,.,TRBD1,TRBV6-5,TGTGCCAGCAGTCGGGACAGGGAACGCAATCAGCCCCAGCATTTT,CASSRDRERNQPQHF
TRBJ2-1,.,.,TRBV21-1,TGTGCCAGCAGCACGTCCTCAACGGGACTCCCCTACAATGAGCAGTTCTTC,CASSTSSTGLPYNEQFF
TRBJ2-1,.,TRBD1,TRBV19,TGTGCCAGTACCTCAGGGGCAGGGGGTGAGGGGCAGTTCTTC,CASTSGAGGEGQFF
TRBJ2-5,.,.,TRBV9,TGTGCCAGCAGCCCTCAGGGCATCCAAGAGACCCAGTACTTC,CASSPQGIQETQYF
TRBJ2-7,.,.,TRBV6-1,TGTGCCAGCAGTGGGACGGACCCCGCCTACGAGCAGTACTTC,CASSGTDPAYEQYF
TRBJ2-7,few,TRBD1,TRBV11-3,TGTGCCAGCAGCTTACCAGGGGGCACGGGCTACGAGCAGTACTTC,CASSLPGGTGYEQYF
TRBJ2-6,.,.,TRBV27,TGTGCCAGCAGTCCATATTCTGGGGCCAACGTCCTGACTTTC,CASSPYSGANVLTF
TRBJ1-4,.,TRBD1,TRBV6-1,TGTGCCAGCAGTGTTGGGACAGGGCTTTATGAAAAACTGTTTTTT,CASSVGTGLYEKLFF
TRBJ2-7,.,TRBD2,TRBV5-1,TGCGCCAGCACCGGGACTAGCGGGAGCCGGGAGCAGTACTTC,CASTGTSGSREQYF
TRBJ2-7,.,TRBD1,TRBV29-1,TGCAGCGTTAGAGCGGGACAGGGGGAGTCGTACGAGCAGTACTTC,CSVRAGQGESYEQYF
TRBJ2-3,.,TRBD1,TRBV7-6,TGTGCCAGCAGCTTACGGGACAGGGGTGTTCGCACAGATACGCAGTATTTT,CASSLRDRGVRTDTQYF
TRBJ1-1,once,.,TRBV28,TGTGCCAGCAGTTCCCCGGGGGGTCCGCGCACTGAAGCTTTCTTT,CASSSPGGPRTEAFF
TRBJ2-5,once,.,TRBV28,TGTGCCAGCAGTCCTCATAGGGCGGGACTAGAGACCCAGTACTTC,CASSPHRAGLETQYF
TRBJ1-5,many,.,TRBV28,TGTGCCAGCAGTTTTGGGGGGGCGGGTCAGCCCCAGCATTTT,CASSFGGAGQPQHF
TRBJ2-3,.,.,TRBV10-3,TGTGCCATCAGTGATACCGTCCCAACAGATACGCAGTATTTT,CAISDTVPTDTQYF
TRBJ2-5,.,.,TRBV5-1,TGCGCCAGCAGCTCCCCTCAAGAGACCCAGTACTTC,CASSSPQETQYF
TRBJ2-4,.,.,TRBV7-8,TGTGCCAGCAGCTTAGACCAGGGAGAAGGGCCCAAAAACATTCAGTACTTC,CASSLDQGEGPKNIQYF
TRBJ2-1,.,.,TRBV5-1,TGCGCCAGCAGCTTTGGTCCCGGGGCCAATGAGCAGTTCTTC,CASSFGPGANEQFF
TRBJ2-7,.,.,TRBV7-9,TGTGCCAGCAGCTTAAAACAGGAGAGCTCTGACGAGCAGTACTTC,CASSLKQESSDEQYF
TRBJ2-3,.,.,TRBV7-3,TGTGCCAGCAGCTTACAACCGGGGGCGAACGCAGATACGCAGTATTTT,CASSLQPGANADTQYF
TRBJ2-2,few,TRBD2,TRBV7-6,TGTGCCAGCAGCCCCCGTAGCGGGTACACCGGGGAGCTGTTTTTT,CASSPRSGYTGELFF
TRBJ1-2,few,.,TRBV7-2,TGTGCCAGCAGCTTAGAAGTGGGTAACTATGGCTACACCTTC,CASSLEVGNYGYTF
TRBJ2-7,.,.,TRBV28,TGTGCCAGCAGTCTGCCCAGCGGTATCTACGAGCAGTACTTC,CASSLPSGIYEQYF
TRBJ2-3,once,TRBD2,TRBV7-3,TGTGCCAGCAGCCCACACCTTAGCGGGAGTCGGAGAGATACGCAGTATTTT,CASSPHLSGSRRDTQYF
TRBJ1-4,.,TRBD1,TRBV10-3,TGTGCCATCAGTGCGGGACAGGGCCTTTCAACTAATGAAAAACTGTTTTTT,CAISAGQGLSTNEKLFF
TRBJ2-3,once,.,TRBV5-1,TGCGCCAGCAGTGAAGGGCTAGTAGCAGATACGCAGTATTTT,CASSEGLVADTQYF
TRBJ2-7,.,TRBD2,TRBV19,TGTGCCAGTAGCGAAACTTCGACTAGCGGGATCTACGAGCAGTACTTC,CASSETSTSGIYEQYF
TRBJ2-3,.,TRBD1,TRBV5-1,TGCGCCAGCAGCGATCGACAGGGCGGGGATACGCAGTATTTT,CASSDRQGGDTQYF
TRBJ2-7,.,.,TRBV5-5,TGTGCCAGCAGCTTACCCGGGGGCTTCGTCGAGCAGTACTTC,CASSLPGGFVEQYF
TRBJ2-1,.,TRBD2,TRBV19,TGTGCCAGTAGTATGTTAGCGGGAGGGGGGAAAAATGAGCAGTTCTTC,CASSMLAGGGKNEQFF
TRBJ1-1,.,.,TRBV19,TGTGCCAGTAGTAGTCCGGGGAGCGGCACTGAAGCTTTCTTT,CASSSPGSGTEAFF
TRBJ1-5,.,.,TRBV15,TGTGCCACCAGCAGATCCGTGAGTCGCGGCAATCAGCCCCGGCATTTT,CATSRSVSRGNQPRHF
TRBJ1-1,.,.,TRBV2,TGTGCCAGCTCAGACCAGGGAAGCACTGAAGCTTTCTTT,CASSDQGSTEAFF
TRBJ2-7,.,TRBD2,TRBV9,TGTGCCAGCAGCGCTAGCGGTTCCTACGAGCAGTACTTC,CASSASGSYEQYF